A selection of T cell receptor beta chains follows, all from one sample in a study of T cells in Graves' hyperthyroidism and ophthalmopathy. TCRdb passed the multiplex PCR reads through MiXCR, listing each CDR3 protein once. The table includes approximately 380,000 distinct CDR3 sequences, 11% to 15% detected once. The sequenced sample consisted of blood. The source of these receptors is a man in his fifties with Graves' ophthalmopathy. CDR3s leave out the opening cysteine and the closing phenylalanine or tryptophan.

v_gene	CDR3aa
TRBV28	ASSSGSVGTDTQY
TRBV6-6	ASSYSIRPETGYNSPLH
TRBV20-1	SASVGGLGTEAF
TRBV28	ASSLGARAQF
TRBV5-1	ASSLSGGDGFYEQY
TRBV13	ASSPAFRQGETQY
TRBV2	ASSDSYIHEQY
TRBV3-1	ASSQGGQGYNNEQF
TRBV9	ASSVDAQSYNEQF
TRBV15	ATSRVITGRGELF
TRBV18	ASSPTVVGSLFGQY
TRBV6-1	AGKKSMNTEAF
TRBV11-3	ASSLDVRNEQF
TRBV6-2/TRBV6-3	ASSYAQGTYGYT
TRBV2	ASSAIGTSVEETQY
TRBV10-3	AISVSDRNSPLH
TRBV19	ASREQGFNYGYT
TRBV19	ASSIRPRDYNEQF
TRBV7-6	ASSLVQGWDTIY
TRBV6-5	ASSYVGQKDGYT
TRBV9	ASSANIGQGSYGYT
TRBV27	ASSPLPSSGYSYEQY
TRBV7-9	ASSWGTRGSAEETQY
TRBV29-1	SVEDGHGTGNEQF
TRBV6-1	ASSEAVTGNTGELF
TRBV28	ASSLGAKKSPLH
TRBV11-2	ASSLEPSGSTDTQY
TRBV6-1	ASSDNNEQF
TRBV24-1	ATSPRDSHNEQF
TRBV5-1	ASSLAPPAGGYT
TRBV20-1	SARDPSRGGNSYEQY
TRBV5-1	ASSLDAGTGTTQY
TRBV12-3/TRBV12-4	ASRTGTQPTDTQY
TRBV7-9	ASSLAGAPYEQY
TRBV5-1	ASTTDGGTEAF
TRBV27	ASSLHRTSGSTDTQY
TRBV24-1	ATSPGLVPYEQY
TRBV6-1	ASSLTTRRGRGGTGELF
TRBV3-1	ASRPGLAGGSQY
TRBV2	ASSGALGAETQY
TRBV7-9	ASSPSDTEAF
TRBV24-1	ATSDGAAQH
TRBV4-1	ASSPGRGNIQY
TRBV12-3/TRBV12-4	ASSLGALGANVLT
TRBV20-1	SARDFGGPTDTQY
TRBV19	ASSLRAGGTDTQY
TRBV9	AIRKGLAGGNEQF
TRBV29-1	SDPGLAGGDTGELF
TRBV18	ASSLNRGSTNTEAF
TRBV5-1	ASSLVVAGTIEQF
TRBV7-2	ASSRAGGQETQY
TRBV19	ASSTGLAGAETQY
TRBV9	ASSPSGHQETQY
TRBV27	ASSTGGLPGGEKLF
TRBV5-1	ASSSRDHTDTQY
TRBV29-1	SGTTGAEQF
TRBV28	ASRWTGRSNQPQH
TRBV24-1	ATSGQGGGEAF
TRBV24-1	ATSAVGRGEQY